This TCR beta chain was recorded in a study of tumor-infiltrating lymphocytes in primary liver carcinoma. Points from the study as a whole: Tumors had a top-250-clone fraction that was significantly higher than blood (p = 0.039). Pairs of tumor regions overlapped more than tumor-adjacent and tumor-blood pairs did.

In the case of this clonotype: Its antigen is currently unknown.

Taking 20-30 mg of unsorted bulk tissue, the authors co-extracted RNA and DNA. Total RNA amounting to 450 to 500 ng was the source from which TCR beta cDNA was made with a constant-region primer. Three nested multiplex PCR rounds, a slightly modified ARM-PCR, produced the libraries for TCR beta. TCRdb itself ran the multiplex PCR reads through MiXCR, one entry per CDR3 protein. The sample comprises 65,000 to 80,000 distinct CDR3 sequences, approximately 74% of which are singletons, and about a quarter rests with the top ten. This clonotype was obtained from a man between 40 and 49 years old with primary liver carcinoma and hepatitis B virus infection. The sample taken for sequencing was liver tumor tissue from sampling region 4. Specified subset: tumor region T4, right-lateral pole.

The DNA of the CDR3 is TGTGCCAGCAGTGGGGGGTCGTGGACGGGAGAGGCGAATGAGCAGTTCTTC. Protein sequence: CASSGGSWTGEANEQFF. This sequence joins TRBV6-1 and TRBJ2-1; D may be TRBD2 (6 bases). V lost 4 bases, J lost 7 bases, and 23 bases lay in between. Per germline, CDR1 MNHNS and CDR2 SASEGT. The CDR3 contains 17 residues.